One sample yielded the 21 T cell receptor beta chains listed below, sequenced in a study of blood T cell repertoires in COVID-19. Profiled with immunoSEQ multiplex PCR; TCRdb holds only in-frame clones, not every one. The table lists tens of thousands of clones, about 92% of them singletons. Specimen: peripheral blood. Source of these receptors: a man younger than 35 with COVID-19, enrolled during active disease.

The chain carries TRBV4-3 and TRBJ2-7; D call uncertain. V was shortened by 0 bases and J by 0 bases, with 18 bases between the two germline ends. The V gene's germline CDR1 is LGHNA and CDR2 YSLEER. The CDR3 loop spans 18 amino acids. CDR3 sequence reads: CASSQENIHTIHSYEQYF. For the CDR3, the DNA is TGCGCCAGCAGCCAAGAGAATATTCACACTATCCACTCCTACGAGCAGTACTTC.

V is TRBV5-5 and J is TRBJ1-6, with D maybe TRBD1 (6 bases). Germline loops: CDR1 SGHKS, CDR2 YYEKEE (reference sequence). The CDR3 runs to 18 residues. With 4 bases removed from V and 4 bases from J, the gap between germline ends came to 21 bases. The CDR3 nucleotides are TGTGCCAGCAGCCCTCTGGGGCGAGGAGGACAGTATAATTCACCCCTCCACTTT. This gives the protein CASSPLGRGGQYNSPLHF.

V gene TRBV7-8 combines with J gene TRBJ1-5; D is perhaps TRBD1 (6 bases). CDR1 is SGHVS and CDR2 is FQNEAQ in the germline V gene. CDR3 length equals 16 residues. Trimming pared 1 base from V and 2 bases from J, leaving 12 bases between. CDR3 coding DNA: TGTGCCAGCAGCTTAGATTTCGGACAGCGCAATCAGCCCCAGCATTTT. Translated, it gives CASSLDFGQRNQPQHF. Based on the CDR3 plus reference TRBV7-8 and TRBJ1-5, the full variable domain is GAGVSQSPRYKVAKRGQDVALRCDPISGHVSLFWYQQALGQGPEFLTYFQNEAQLDKSGLPSDRFFAERPEGSVSTLKIQRTQQEDSAVYLCASSLDFGQRNQPQHFGDGTRLSIL.

The chain has TRBV6-2 or TRBV6-3 and TRBJ2-7; D is possibly TRBD2 (7 bases). The CDR3 runs 13 residues. Germline values: CDR1 MNHEY, CDR2 SVGEGT. V was pared by 2 bases and J by 7 bases, with 12 bases between. CDR3: CASSYIRGGEQYF. The CDR3 DNA follows: TGTGCCAGCAGTTACATCAGGGGAGGGGAGCAGTACTTC.

The CDR3 bases are TGTGCCAGCAGCCCGGGACAGGACCTATATGGCTACACCTTC. This translates into CASSPGQDLYGYTF. The chain carries TRBV7-3 and TRBJ1-2; 8 bases align to TRBD1. The CDR3 extends over 14 amino acids. Germline CDR1 reads SGHTA; CDR2 reads FQGTGA. Losses at the gene ends were 5 bases for V and 5 bases for J; bases not matched to a gene: 7.

The rearrangement uses TRBV3-1 (or the pseudogene TRBV3-2) and TRBJ2-7; 8 bases agree with TRBD2. Germline lookup yields CDR1 LGHDT and CDR2 YNNKEL (reference sequence). The CDR3 runs 15 residues. The V gene end was trimmed by 1 base and the J gene end by 7 bases; junction bases not matched to a gene: 9. The CDR3 loop reads CASSQGREREWEQYF. DNA of the CDR3: TGTGCCAGCAGCCAAGGGAGGGAGCGGGAGTGGGAGCAGTACTTC.

This clone was seen just once. The chain employs TRBV7-6 and TRBJ1-6; 10 nucleotides align to TRBD1. Germline V gene sequence: CDR1 SGHVS, CDR2 FNYEAQ. The trim removed 5 bases at V and 7 bases at J, leaving 5 bases unmatched. The CDR3 runs 15 residues. CDR3 DNA: TGTGCCAGCAGCGGGGGACAGGGGCGAAATTCACCCCTCCACTTT. This encodes CASSGGQGRNSPLHF.

Only one count was recorded for this clone. The chain is built from TRBV7-9 and TRBJ2-7, with 15 bases matching TRBD2. The V gene end was trimmed by 5 bases and the J gene end by 5 bases; junction bases not matched to a gene: 7. The CDR3 length is 16 residues. Germline V gene data show CDR1 as SEHNR and CDR2 as FQNEAQ (reference sequence). The CDR3 DNA reads TGTGCCAGCAGCATACCCGGGACTAGCGGGAGGAACGAGCAGTACTTC. Amino acids: CASSIPGTSGRNEQYF. The variable domain in full, completed from reference TRBV7-9 and TRBJ2-7, reads DTGVSQNPRHKITKRGQNVTFRCDPISEHNRLYWYRQTLGQGPEFLTYFQNEAQLEKSRLLSDRFSAERPKGSFSTLEIQRTEQGDSAMYLCASSIPGTSGRNEQYFGPGTRLTVT.

The chain has TRBV5-5 and TRBJ2-2; 8 bases match TRBD1. J gave up 2 bases and V 4 bases, and 7 bases lay outside the gene matches. The length of the CDR3 is 16 residues. Per the germline V gene, CDR1 is SGHKS and CDR2 is YYEKEE (reference sequence). The CDR3 DNA is TGTGCCAGCAGCACCCGGACAGGGAAAAACACCGGGGAGCTGTTTTTT. Amino acids: CASSTRTGKNTGELFF.

V gene TRBV28 combines with J gene TRBJ2-7, with 7 bases aligning to TRBD2. The CDR3 has 14 amino acids. The ends lost 1 base at V and 6 bases at J; junction bases unmatched: 6. Germline V CDR1 and CDR2: MDHEN, SYDVKM. The CDR3, as DNA: TGTGCCAGCAGTTTATTACGCAGGGAGGGCGAGCAGTACTTC. It encodes CASSLLRREGEQYF.

This chain uses TRBV9 with TRBJ2-7; 7 bases line up with TRBD2. Germline CDR1 is SGDLS and CDR2 is YYNGEE. This CDR3 is built from 15 residues. With V trimmed by 0 bases and J by 3 bases, 6 bases remained unmatched. CDR3 sequence: CASSVAGGYLYEQYF. CDR3 coding DNA: TGTGCCAGCAGCGTAGCGGGAGGATATCTCTACGAGCAGTACTTC.

The chain employs TRBV12-3 or TRBV12-4 and TRBJ2-7; 7 bases map to TRBD1. V lost 5 bases to trimming and J lost 7 bases; unmatched junction nucleotides: 2. The CDR3 sequence is 11 residues long. The CDR3 bases are TGTGCCAGCAGTCAGACAGGGGAGCAGTACTTC. Protein product: CASSQTGEQYF.

The chain has TRBV6-5 and TRBJ2-6; D gene ambiguous. CDR3 length: 14 amino acids. Germline CDR1 reads MNHEY; CDR2 reads SVGAGI. V lost 5 bases to trimming and J lost 0 bases, with 5 bases between them. The chain's CDR3 is CASSTYSGANVLTF. The DNA of the CDR3 is TGTGCCAGCAGTACATACTCTGGGGCCAACGTCCTGACTTTC.

The chain couples TRBV18 to TRBJ2-3; TRBD2 matches at 8 bases. The CDR3 consists of 15 residues. Germline assignment: CDR1 KGHSH and CDR2 LQKENI. With V trimmed by 3 bases and J by 3 bases, 5 bases remained unmatched. DNA for the CDR3: TGTGCCAGCTCACCTCTGTCTAGCGGGACAGATACGCAGTATTTT. Translated, it gives CASSPLSSGTDTQYF.

The chain carries TRBV28 and TRBJ1-2, with D perhaps TRBD1 (6 bases). This CDR3 comprises 17 residues. V lost 7 bases, J lost 4 bases, and 25 bases lay in between. Germline assignment: CDR1 MDHEN and CDR2 SYDVKM. The CDR3 region is CASTPYPTTGGSYGYTF. In DNA form, the CDR3 reads TGTGCCAGCACCCCTTACCCCACGACAGGAGGTAGCTATGGCTACACCTTC.

This clone was seen once. The V and J genes are TRBV5-1 and TRBJ2-1; 8 positions match TRBD2. V was pared by 1 base and J by 7 bases, with 4 bases of the junction left unmatched. Per the germline V gene, CDR1 is SGHRS and CDR2 is YFSETQ. This CDR3 spans 14 amino acids. The CDR3 DNA sequence: TGCGCCAGCAGCTTGCAAACGGGGGGGAATGAGCAGTTCTTC. It specifies CASSLQTGGNEQFF. Full variable domain (remainder filled in from reference TRBV5-1 and TRBJ2-1): KAGVTQTPRYLIKTRGQQVTLSCSPISGHRSVSWYQQTPGQGLQFLFEYFSETQRNKGNFPGRFSGRQFSNSRSEMNVSTLELGDSALYLCASSLQTGGNEQFFGPGTRLTVL.

CDR3 coding DNA: TGTGCCAGCAGCCGCCTCGGACACAATCAGCCCCAGCATTTT. Encoded protein: CASSRLGHNQPQHF. The rearrangement links TRBV7-9 to TRBJ1-5; D may be TRBD1 (5 bases). CDR3 size: 14 residues. Trimming pared 5 bases from V and 3 bases from J, leaving 11 bases between. CDR1 SEHNR and CDR2 FQNEAQ come from the germline V gene (reference sequence). Using reference TRBV7-9 and TRBJ1-5 for the parts outside the CDR3, the full variable domain is DTGVSQNPRHKITKRGQNVTFRCDPISEHNRLYWYRQTLGQGPEFLTYFQNEAQLEKSRLLSDRFSAERPKGSFSTLEIQRTEQGDSAMYLCASSRLGHNQPQHFGDGTRLSIL.

The chain combines TRBV5-6 with TRBJ2-7; 7 nucleotides align to TRBD1. Per the germline V gene, CDR1 is SGHDT and CDR2 is YYEEEE. J gave up 3 bases and V 6 bases, and 9 bases lay outside the gene matches. The length of the CDR3 is 14 residues. The CDR3 reads CASTGTESYYEQYF. The CDR3 DNA reads as TGTGCCAGCACTGGGACAGAATCTTACTACGAGCAGTACTTC.

V gene TRBV5-6 combines with J gene TRBJ2-2; D not resolved. The germline gives CDR1 SGHDT, CDR2 YYEEEE. The CDR3 is made up of 13 amino acids. The V end lost 5 bases, the J end lost 7 bases, and 12 bases lay between the germline ends. In DNA form, the CDR3 reads TGTGCCAGCAGGGTCCACGAGGTCGGGGAGCTGTTTTTT. Its protein is CASRVHEVGELFF.

The V gene is TRBV27, the J gene TRBJ2-7; tentative D call: TRBD1 (6 bases). Germline V CDR1 and CDR2: MNHEY, SMNVEV (reference sequence). The V end was cut by 2 bases, the J end by 6 bases, with 11 bases between. The CDR3 length is 13 residues. The CDR3 DNA follows: TGTGCCAGCAGTTTAAATCCAGGGGTCGAGCAGTACTTC. It specifies CASSLNPGVEQYF.

V is TRBV11-3 and J is TRBJ2-7, with D hard to call. The germline V and J ends were trimmed by 2 bases and 0 bases, with 5 bases remaining between them. This CDR3 spans 13 amino acids. CDR1 and CDR2 from the germline V gene are SGHNT and YENEEA. DNA of the CDR3: TGTGCCAGCAGCTTACAGAACTCCTACGAGCAGTACTTC. This gives the protein CASSLQNSYEQYF.